The clone carrying this T cell receptor (beta chain) was seen only a few times. The CDR3 runs to 14 residues. Trimming took 7 bases from V and 1 from J, leaving 13 bases between them. CDR1 and CDR2 (germline): SNHLY, FYNNEI. The source of the sample is a study of cytomegalovirus exposure and HLA in healthy donors. Researchers ran the PCR with 60 Vbeta and 13 Jbeta primers. Only in-frame clones appear in the TCRdb table, and some are missing; sequencing was by immunoSEQ multiplex PCR. The sample includes about 68,000 clones, around four fifths of them seen just once. Sequences were obtained from PBMCs. The V call is TRBV2, the J call TRBJ2-5; no clear D gene. The source is a human donor in good health. For the CDR3, the DNA is TGTGCCAGCACCCGAGTTACCCCCCAAGAGACCCAGTACTTC. Protein: CASTRVTPQETQYF.